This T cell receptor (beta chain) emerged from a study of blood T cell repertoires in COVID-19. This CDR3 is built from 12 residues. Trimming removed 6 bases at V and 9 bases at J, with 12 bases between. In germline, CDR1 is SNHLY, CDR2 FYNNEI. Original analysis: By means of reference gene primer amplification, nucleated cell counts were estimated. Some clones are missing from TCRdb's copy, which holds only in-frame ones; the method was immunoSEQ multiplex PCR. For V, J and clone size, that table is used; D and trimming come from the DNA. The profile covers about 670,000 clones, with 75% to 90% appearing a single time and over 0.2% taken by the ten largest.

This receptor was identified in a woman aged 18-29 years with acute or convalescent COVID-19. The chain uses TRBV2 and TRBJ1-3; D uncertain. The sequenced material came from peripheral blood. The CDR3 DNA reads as TGTGCCAGCAGCAATATCGGTGGCACCATATATTTT. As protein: CASSNIGGTIYF.